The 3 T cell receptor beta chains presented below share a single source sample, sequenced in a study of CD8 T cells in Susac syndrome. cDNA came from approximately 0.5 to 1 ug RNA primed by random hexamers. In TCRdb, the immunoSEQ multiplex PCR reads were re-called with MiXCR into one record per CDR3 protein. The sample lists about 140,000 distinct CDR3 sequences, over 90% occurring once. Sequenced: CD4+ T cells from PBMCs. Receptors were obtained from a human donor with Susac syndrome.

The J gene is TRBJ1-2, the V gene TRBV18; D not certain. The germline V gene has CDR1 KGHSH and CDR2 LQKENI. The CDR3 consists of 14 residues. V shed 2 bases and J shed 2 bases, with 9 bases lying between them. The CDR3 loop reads CASSPGRLNYGYTF. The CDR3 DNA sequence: TGTGCCAGCTCACCAGGAAGGCTCAACTATGGCTACACCTTC.

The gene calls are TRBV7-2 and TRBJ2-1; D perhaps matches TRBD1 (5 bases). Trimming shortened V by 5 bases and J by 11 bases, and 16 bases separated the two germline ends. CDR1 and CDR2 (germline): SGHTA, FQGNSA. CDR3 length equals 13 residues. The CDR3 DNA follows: TGTGCCAGCAGCGAAGACAGCCGATTCCAGCAGTTCTTC. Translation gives CASSEDSRFQQFF.

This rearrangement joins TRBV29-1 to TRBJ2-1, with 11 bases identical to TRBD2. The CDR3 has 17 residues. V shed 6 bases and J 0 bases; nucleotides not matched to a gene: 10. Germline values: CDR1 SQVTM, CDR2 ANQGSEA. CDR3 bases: TGCAGCGTAGCGGCCCTAGCGGGAGGTAGCTCCTACAATGAGCAGTTCTTC. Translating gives CSVAALAGGSSYNEQFF.